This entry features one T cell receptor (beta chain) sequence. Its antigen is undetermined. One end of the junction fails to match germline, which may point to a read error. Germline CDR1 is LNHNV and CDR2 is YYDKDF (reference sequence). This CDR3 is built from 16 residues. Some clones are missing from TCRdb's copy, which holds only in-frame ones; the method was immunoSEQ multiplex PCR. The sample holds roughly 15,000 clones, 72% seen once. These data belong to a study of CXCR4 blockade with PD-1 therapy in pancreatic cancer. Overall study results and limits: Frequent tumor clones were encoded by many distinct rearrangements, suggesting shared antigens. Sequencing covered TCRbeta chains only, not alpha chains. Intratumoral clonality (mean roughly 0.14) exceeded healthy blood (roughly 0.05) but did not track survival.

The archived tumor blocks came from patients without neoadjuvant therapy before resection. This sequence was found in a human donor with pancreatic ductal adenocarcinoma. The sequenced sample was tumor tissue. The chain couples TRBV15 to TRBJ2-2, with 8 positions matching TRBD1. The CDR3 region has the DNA TGTGCCACCAGCAGGGGGACAGGAGTTAACACTGGGGAGCTGTTTTTT. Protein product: CATSRGTGVNTGELFF. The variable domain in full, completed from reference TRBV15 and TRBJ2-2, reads DAMVIQNPRYQVTQFGKPVTLSCSQTLNHNVMYWYQQKSSQAPKLLFHYYDKDFNNEADTPDNFQSRRPNTSFCFLDIRSPGLGDTAMYLCATSRGTGVNTGELFFGEGSRLTVL.